This T cell receptor beta chain was identified in a study of T cell responses to AZD1222 COVID-19 vaccine (dated by TCRdb to about 2021). Context from the whole study: Because spike-specific TCR depth and breadth did not differ between the two schedules, AZD1222 recipients who got a second dose at roughly 4 weeks were pooled with those who got a second dose at roughly 12 weeks. Trial participants were enrolled into age subgroups of 18-55, 56-69 and 70-plus years, which contained approximately 150, 28 and 58 TCR-sequenced participants, respectively. TCR sequencing covered more than 230 trial participants: nearly 210 given two doses of AZD1222 and approximately 26 given two doses of MenACWY control vaccine.

The CDR3 holds 13 amino acids from the cysteine to the phenylalanine. CDR3 DNA only is kept here, 39 bases in frame from base 1. CDR1 and CDR2 are drawn from the germline V gene (reference sequence): SEHNR, FQNEAQ. V and J lose 0 bases and 5 bases, and a span of 7 bases separates them. Overall results and qualifications from the work: Only five to seven AZD1222 recipients were SARS-CoV-2 seropositive at baseline, limiting conclusions about previously exposed vaccinees. Spike-specific TCR breadth and depth rose significantly after two AZD1222 doses compared with day 0 and with MenACWY recipients. Because no day 14 peak-response samples were available, the repertoires could be characterized only after the peak T cell response. The 56-69-year group was small, and its depth increase did not reach significance, likely because of low power. Epitopes outside the regions mutated in the B.1.351 and B.1.1.7 variants were reportedly recognized by nearly half of the unique spike-specific TCRs. Most participants were white British and females outnumbered males, and the authors suggested that clonal diversity may have been underestimated. CD4 TCRs associated with the vaccine covered the entire spike protein, and the dominant responses were in regions 160-218 and 743-854.

This clone has more than one count but fewer than ten. The antigen it recognizes is unknown. No per-base quality is available; no much larger clone lies one base away. The time point tag for this specimen amounts to: baseline before first vaccination. The vaccinee samples were drawn from two UK trials, COV001 and COV002, one of which was a single-blind randomized controlled phase 2/3 trial testing AZD1222 (ChAdOx1 nCoV-19) in healthy adults. Trial participant PBMC samples were collected at day 0 and day 28 after the second dose for TCRbeta chain sequencing. The CDR3 regions of human TCRbeta chains were analyzed by immunosequencing. The source study handled its data this way. Repertoire TCRs were matched against a reference library of SARS-CoV-2-specific TCRs generated with the MIRA antigen-specificity platform. Breadth was defined as the fraction of unique TCRs that were SARS-CoV-2-associated. Depth was defined as the fraction of total T cells that were SARS-CoV-2-associated. Each spike-specific TCR was assigned to its reactive spike region and to a CD4 or CD8 class using the MIRA data. Log10-transformed breadth and depth values were compared by one-way ANOVA with Sidak's multiple comparisons tests. TCRdb carries this immuneACCESS record with in-frame sequences only. Its versions omit some clonotypes, under half of them owing to an unresolved V gene in the studies checked, with the rest unexplained. Clone size and V and J calls were adopted from that table, with D and trimming inferred from the DNA. The sample includes 90,000 to 150,000 clones, with approximately 86% observed a single time. The ten largest make up over 5.5% of the sample.

The clonotype comes from an adult in good health. Material: peripheral blood, obtained on day 0 of AZD1222 vaccination. The sequence joins TRBV7-9 to TRBJ1-2, with no confidently assigned D gene. The DNA sequence is TGTGCCAGCAGCTTAGCCCCCACATATGGCTACACCTTC. It translates to CASSLAPTYGYTF.